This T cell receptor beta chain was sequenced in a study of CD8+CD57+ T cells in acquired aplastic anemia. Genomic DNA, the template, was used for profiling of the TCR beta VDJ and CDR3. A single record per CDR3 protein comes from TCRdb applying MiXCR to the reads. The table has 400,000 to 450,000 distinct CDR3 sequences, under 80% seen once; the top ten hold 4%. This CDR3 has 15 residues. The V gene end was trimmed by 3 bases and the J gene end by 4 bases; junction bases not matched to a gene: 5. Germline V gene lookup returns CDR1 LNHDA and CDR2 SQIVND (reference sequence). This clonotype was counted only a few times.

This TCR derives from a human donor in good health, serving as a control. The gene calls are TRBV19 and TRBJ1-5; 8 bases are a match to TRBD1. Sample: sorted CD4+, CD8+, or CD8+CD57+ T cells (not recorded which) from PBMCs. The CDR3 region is CASSIYRGTNQPQHF. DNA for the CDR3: TGTGCCAGTAGTATCTACAGGGGGACGAATCAGCCCCAGCATTTT.